The present TCR beta chain was sequenced within a study of T cells in localized non-small cell lung cancer. TCRdb's copy holds only in-frame clones and misses some; the assay was immunoSEQ multiplex PCR. This table holds roughly 30,000 clones, about nine tenths found once. Germline V gene data show CDR1 as SGHAT and CDR2 as FQNNGV. Trimming shortened V by 1 base and J by 0 bases, and 9 bases separated the two germline ends. The CDR3 has 16 amino acids. Here the sequenced sample was peripheral blood, taken before any cancer treatment. The V gene is TRBV11-2, the J gene TRBJ1-4; D gene uncertain. This sequence originates from a woman aged 40 to 75 with stage I lung adenocarcinoma. The CDR3 here is CASSLAAGSTNEKLFF. The CDR3 DNA reads TGTGCCAGCAGCTTAGCGGCGGGTTCAACTAATGAAAAACTGTTTTTT.